This TCR beta chain was sequenced during a study of T cell responses to AZD1222 COVID-19 vaccine. Study outcomes and limitations: Per reports, nearly half of all spike-specific TCRs target regions that are unmutated in variants.

TCRdb keeps only in-frame clones here, not all; method: immunoSEQ multiplex PCR. This table lists under 150,000 clones. Points on this clone: The target antigen is unknown.

The CDR3 runs 12 residues. CDR1 is GTSNPN, CDR2 SVGIG, per germline (reference sequence). Trimming removed 0 bases from V and 3 bases from J, with 6 bases in between. This chain joins TRBV30 and TRBJ2-7; D gene unclear. This TCR came from an adult in good health. The sequencing sample was made of peripheral blood. The CDR3 here is CAWSVLDYEQYF. CDR3 coding DNA: TGTGCCTGGAGTGTTCTGGACTACGAGCAGTACTTC.